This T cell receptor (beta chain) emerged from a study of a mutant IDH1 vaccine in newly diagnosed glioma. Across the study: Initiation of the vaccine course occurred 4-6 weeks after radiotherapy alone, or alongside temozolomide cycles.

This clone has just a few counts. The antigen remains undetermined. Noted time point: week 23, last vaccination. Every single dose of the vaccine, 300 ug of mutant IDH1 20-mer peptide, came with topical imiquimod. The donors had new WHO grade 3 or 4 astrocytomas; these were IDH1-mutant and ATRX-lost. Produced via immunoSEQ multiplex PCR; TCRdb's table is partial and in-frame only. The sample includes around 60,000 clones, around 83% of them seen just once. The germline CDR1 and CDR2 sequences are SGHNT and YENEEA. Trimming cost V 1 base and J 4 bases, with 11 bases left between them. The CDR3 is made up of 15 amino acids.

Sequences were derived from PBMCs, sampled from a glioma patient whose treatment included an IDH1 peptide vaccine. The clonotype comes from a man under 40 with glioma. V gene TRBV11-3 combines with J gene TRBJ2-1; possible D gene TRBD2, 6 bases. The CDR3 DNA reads TGTGCCAGCAGCTTAGGGCGCGGAGGGTACAATGAGCAGTTCTTC. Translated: CASSLGRGGYNEQFF.